This T cell receptor beta chain derives from a study of neoadjuvant nivolumab and ipilimumab in lung cancer. General study findings and limits: From pretherapy to surgery, tumor richness and clonality rose with dual therapy. Resected-tumor TCR richness correlated positively with pretherapy blood richness.

Generated by immunoSEQ multiplex PCR, the TCRdb table keeps only in-frame clones and is missing some. The data hold about 9,000 clones, with around 82% observed a single time. Comments on this clone: Its antigen is still unknown.

The CDR3 totals 16 residues. The chain uses TRBV12-2 and TRBJ2-5; the tabulated D call, TRBD2, remains unverified against the DNA. TRBV12-2 is a listed pseudogene. This material consisted of tumor tissue, taken after neoadjuvant nivolumab, alone or with ipilimumab, at or shortly before surgery. The clonotype comes from an adult with non-small cell lung cancer. The CDR3 bases are TGTGCAAGTCGCTTAATGAGCGGGAGACGCCAAGAGACCCAGTACTTC. This sequence encodes CASRLMSGRRQETQYF.